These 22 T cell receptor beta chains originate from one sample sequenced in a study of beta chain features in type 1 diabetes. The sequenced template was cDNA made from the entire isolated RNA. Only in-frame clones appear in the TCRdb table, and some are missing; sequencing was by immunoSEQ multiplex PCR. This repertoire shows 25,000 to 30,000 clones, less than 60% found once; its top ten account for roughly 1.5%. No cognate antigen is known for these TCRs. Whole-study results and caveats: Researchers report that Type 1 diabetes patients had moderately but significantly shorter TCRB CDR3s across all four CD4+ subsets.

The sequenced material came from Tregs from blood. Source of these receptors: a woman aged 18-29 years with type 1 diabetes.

In DNA form, the CDR3 reads TGTGCCAGTGGCAGAAGTATGGCGGGAGGCTACAATGAGCAGTTCTTC. Translated: CASGRSMAGGYNEQFF. This chain joins TRBV11-1 and TRBJ2-1; 8 bases map to TRBD2. Germline V lookup: CDR1 SGHAT, CDR2 FQDESV (reference sequence). The CDR3 consists of 16 residues. J lost 3 bases, V lost 9 bases, and 13 bases had no gene match.

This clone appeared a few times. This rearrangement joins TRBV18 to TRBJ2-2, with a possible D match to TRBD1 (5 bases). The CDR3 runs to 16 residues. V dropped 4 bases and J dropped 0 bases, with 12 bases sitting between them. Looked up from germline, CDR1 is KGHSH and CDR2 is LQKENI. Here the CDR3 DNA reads TGTGCCAGCTCACAAAGTACAGGAGCGAACACCGGGGAGCTGTTTTTT. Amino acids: CASSQSTGANTGELFF.

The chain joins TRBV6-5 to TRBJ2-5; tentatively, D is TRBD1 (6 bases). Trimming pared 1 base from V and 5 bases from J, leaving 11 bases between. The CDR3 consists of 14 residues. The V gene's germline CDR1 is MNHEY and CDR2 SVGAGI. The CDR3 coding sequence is TGTGCCAGCAGTTACTTGGGGGCATGGGAGACCCAGTACTTC. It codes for CASSYLGAWETQYF.

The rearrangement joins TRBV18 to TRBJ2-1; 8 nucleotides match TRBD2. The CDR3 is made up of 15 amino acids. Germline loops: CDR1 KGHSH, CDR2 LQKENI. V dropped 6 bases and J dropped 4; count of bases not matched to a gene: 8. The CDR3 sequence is CASSQSGSEYNEQFF. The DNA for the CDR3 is TGTGCCAGCTCCCAGAGCGGGAGTGAGTACAATGAGCAGTTCTTC.

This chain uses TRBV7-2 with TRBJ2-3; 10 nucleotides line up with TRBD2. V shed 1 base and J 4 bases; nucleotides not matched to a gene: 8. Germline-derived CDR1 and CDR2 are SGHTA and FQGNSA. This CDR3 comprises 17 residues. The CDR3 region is CASSLVGLAGAADTQYF. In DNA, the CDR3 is TGTGCCAGCAGCTTAGTGGGGCTAGCGGGAGCCGCAGATACGCAGTATTTT.

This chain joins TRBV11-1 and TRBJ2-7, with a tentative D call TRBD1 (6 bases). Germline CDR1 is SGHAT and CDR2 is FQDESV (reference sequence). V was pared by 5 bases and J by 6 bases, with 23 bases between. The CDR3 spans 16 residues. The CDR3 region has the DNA TGTGCCAGCAGCCAATACGCTAAGACAGGCCTCGGCGAGCAGTACTTC. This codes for CASSQYAKTGLGEQYF.

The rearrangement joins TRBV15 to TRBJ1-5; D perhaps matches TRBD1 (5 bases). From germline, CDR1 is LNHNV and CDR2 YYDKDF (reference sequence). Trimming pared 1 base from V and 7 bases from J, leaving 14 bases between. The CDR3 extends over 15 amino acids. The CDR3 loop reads CATSRAEGSIQPQHF. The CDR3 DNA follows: TGTGCCACCAGCAGAGCGGAGGGGTCGATACAGCCCCAGCATTTT.

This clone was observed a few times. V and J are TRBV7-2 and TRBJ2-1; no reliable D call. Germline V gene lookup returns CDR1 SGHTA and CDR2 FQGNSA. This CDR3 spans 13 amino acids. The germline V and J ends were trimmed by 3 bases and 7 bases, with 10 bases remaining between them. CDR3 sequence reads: CASSFPLLNEQFF. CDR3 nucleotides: TGTGCCAGCAGCTTCCCCCTTTTGAATGAGCAGTTCTTC. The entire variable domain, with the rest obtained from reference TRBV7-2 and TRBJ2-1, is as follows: GAGVSQSPSNKVTEKGKDVELRCDPISGHTALYWYRQSLGQGLEFLIYFQGNSAPDKSGLPSDRFSAERTGGSVSTLTIQRTQQEDSAVYLCASSFPLLNEQFFGPGTRLTVL.

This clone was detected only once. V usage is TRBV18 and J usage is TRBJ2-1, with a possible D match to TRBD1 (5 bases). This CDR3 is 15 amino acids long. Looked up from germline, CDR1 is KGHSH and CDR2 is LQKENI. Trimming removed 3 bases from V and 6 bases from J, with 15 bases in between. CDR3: CASSPGHEGVNEQFF. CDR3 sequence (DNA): TGTGCCAGCTCACCGGGTCATGAAGGGGTCAATGAGCAGTTCTTC.

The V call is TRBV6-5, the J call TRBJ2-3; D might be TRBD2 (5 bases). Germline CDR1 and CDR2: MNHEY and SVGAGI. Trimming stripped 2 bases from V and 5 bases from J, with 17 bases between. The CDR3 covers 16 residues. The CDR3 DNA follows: TGTGCCAGCAGTTACCTCAGAGGGTCGAAGGGAGATACGCAGTATTTT. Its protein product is CASSYLRGSKGDTQYF.

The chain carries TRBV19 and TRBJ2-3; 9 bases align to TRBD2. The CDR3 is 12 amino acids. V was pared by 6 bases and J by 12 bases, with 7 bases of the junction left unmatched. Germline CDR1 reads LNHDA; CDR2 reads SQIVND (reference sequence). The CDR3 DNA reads TGTGCCAGTAGCCGACTAGCGGAACATCAGTATTTT. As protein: CASSRLAEHQYF. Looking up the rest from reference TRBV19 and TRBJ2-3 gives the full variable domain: DGGITQSPKYLFRKEGQNVTLSCEQNLNHDAMYWYRQDPGQGLRLIYYSQIVNDFQKGDIAEGYSVSREKKESFPLTVTSAQKNPTAFYLCASSRLAEHQYFGPGTRLTVL.

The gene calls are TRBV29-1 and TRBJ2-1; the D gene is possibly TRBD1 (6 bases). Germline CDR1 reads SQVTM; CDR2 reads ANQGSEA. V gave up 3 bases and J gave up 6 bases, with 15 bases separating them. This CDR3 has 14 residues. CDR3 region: CSVESQGSGNEQFF. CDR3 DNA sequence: TGCAGCGTTGAGTCGCAGGGGTCTGGCAATGAGCAGTTCTTC.

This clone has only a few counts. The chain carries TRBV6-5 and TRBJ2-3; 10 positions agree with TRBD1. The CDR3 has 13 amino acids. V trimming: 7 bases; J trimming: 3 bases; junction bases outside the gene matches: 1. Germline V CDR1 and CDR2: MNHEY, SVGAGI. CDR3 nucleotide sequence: TGTGCCAGCAAGGGACAGGGGACAGATACGCAGTATTTT. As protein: CASKGQGTDTQYF.

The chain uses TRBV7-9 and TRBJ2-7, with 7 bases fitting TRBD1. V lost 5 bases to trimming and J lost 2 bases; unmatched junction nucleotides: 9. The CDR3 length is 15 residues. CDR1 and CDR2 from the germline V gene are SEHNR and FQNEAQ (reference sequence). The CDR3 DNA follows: TGTGCCAGCAGCCAAGGACAGGACCCCACCTACGAGCAGTACTTC. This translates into CASSQGQDPTYEQYF.

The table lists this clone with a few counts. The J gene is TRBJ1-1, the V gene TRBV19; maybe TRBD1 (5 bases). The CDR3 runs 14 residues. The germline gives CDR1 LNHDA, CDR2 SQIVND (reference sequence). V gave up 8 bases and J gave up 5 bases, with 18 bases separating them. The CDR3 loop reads CASSRAPQGTEAFF. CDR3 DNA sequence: TGTGCCAGTTCACGTGCGCCCCAGGGAACTGAAGCTTTCTTT. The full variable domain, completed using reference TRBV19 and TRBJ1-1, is DGGITQSPKYLFRKEGQNVTLSCEQNLNHDAMYWYRQDPGQGLRLIYYSQIVNDFQKGDIAEGYSVSREKKESFPLTVTSAQKNPTAFYLCASSRAPQGTEAFFGQGTRLTVV.

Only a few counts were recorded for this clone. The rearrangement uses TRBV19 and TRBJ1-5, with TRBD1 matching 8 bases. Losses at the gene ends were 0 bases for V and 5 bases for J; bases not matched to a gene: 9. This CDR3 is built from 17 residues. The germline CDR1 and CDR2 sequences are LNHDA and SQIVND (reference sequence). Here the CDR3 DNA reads TGTGCCAGTAGTATAGACCCCAGGGGGCGTACGCATCAGCCCCAGCATTTT. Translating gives CASSIDPRGRTHQPQHF.

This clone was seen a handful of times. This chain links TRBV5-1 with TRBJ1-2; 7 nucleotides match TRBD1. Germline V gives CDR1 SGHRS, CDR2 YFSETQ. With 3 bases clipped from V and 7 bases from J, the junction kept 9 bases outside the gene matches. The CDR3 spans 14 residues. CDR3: CASSSRQGEAGYTF. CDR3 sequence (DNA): TGCGCCAGCAGCTCTCGACAGGGCGAGGCTGGCTACACCTTC.

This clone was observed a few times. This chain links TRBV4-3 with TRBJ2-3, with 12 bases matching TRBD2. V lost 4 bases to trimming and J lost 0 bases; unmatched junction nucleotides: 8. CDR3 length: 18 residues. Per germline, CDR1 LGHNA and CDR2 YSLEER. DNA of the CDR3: TGCGCCAGCAGCCTCCAGCCCACTAGCGGGAGGAGCACAGATACGCAGTATTTT. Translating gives CASSLQPTSGRSTDTQYF.

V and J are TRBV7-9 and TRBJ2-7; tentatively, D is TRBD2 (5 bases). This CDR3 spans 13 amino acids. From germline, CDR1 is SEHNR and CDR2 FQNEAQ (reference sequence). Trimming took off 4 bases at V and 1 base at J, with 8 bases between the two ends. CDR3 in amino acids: CASSWTPSYEQYF. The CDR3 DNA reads TGTGCCAGCAGCTGGACTCCTTCCTACGAGCAGTACTTC.

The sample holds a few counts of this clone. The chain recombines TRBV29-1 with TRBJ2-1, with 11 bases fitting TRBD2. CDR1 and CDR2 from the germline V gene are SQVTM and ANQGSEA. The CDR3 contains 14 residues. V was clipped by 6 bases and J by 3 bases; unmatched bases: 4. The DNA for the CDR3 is TGCAGCGTCCGGGGACTAGCGGACTACAATGAGCAGTTCTTC. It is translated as CSVRGLADYNEQFF.

In DNA, the CDR3 is TGTGCCAGCAGTGAACCGGACAGGGTGAGGTACGAGCAGTACTTC. Its translation is CASSEPDRVRYEQYF. The chain joins TRBV6-1 to TRBJ2-7; 8 nucleotides align to TRBD1. The germline CDR1 and CDR2 sequences are MNHNS and SASEGT. This CDR3 has 15 residues. V gave up 2 bases and J gave up 4 bases; unmatched junction bases: 7.

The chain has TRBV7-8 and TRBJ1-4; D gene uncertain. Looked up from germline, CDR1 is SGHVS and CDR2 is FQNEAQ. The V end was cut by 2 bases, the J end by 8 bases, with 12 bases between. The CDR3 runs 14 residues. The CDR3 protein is CASSLSPGGEKLFF. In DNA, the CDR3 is TGTGCCAGCAGCTTATCCCCCGGCGGGGAAAAACTGTTTTTT. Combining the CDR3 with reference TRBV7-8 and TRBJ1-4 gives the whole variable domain GAGVSQSPRYKVAKRGQDVALRCDPISGHVSLFWYQQALGQGPEFLTYFQNEAQLDKSGLPSDRFFAERPEGSVSTLKIQRTQQEDSAVYLCASSLSPGGEKLFFGSGTQLSVL.